These 18 T cell receptor beta chains came from one sample sequenced in a study of blood T cell repertoires in COVID-19. This table comes from immunoSEQ multiplex PCR, and its TCRdb copy is limited to in-frame clones, with some not included. The sample has 160,000 or so clones, 75% to 85% seen once; the top ten hold around 0.62%. The sample taken for sequencing was peripheral blood. These receptors were taken from a man in his sixties with acute or convalescent COVID-19.

This chain links TRBV5-1 with TRBJ2-7, with D possibly being TRBD2 (6 bases). V dropped 4 bases and J dropped 0 bases, with 11 bases sitting between them. The CDR3 totals 14 residues. The germline gives CDR1 SGHRS, CDR2 YFSETQ. This CDR3 is CASSPGVASYEQYF. CDR3 DNA sequence: TGCGCCAGCAGCCCGGGGGTTGCCTCCTACGAGCAGTACTTC.

In this sample, this clone turned up once. The J gene is TRBJ1-5, the V gene TRBV24-1, with D possibly being TRBD1 (6 bases). Germline V lookup: CDR1 KGHDR, CDR2 SFDVKD. This CDR3 is built from 15 residues. The V end lost 5 bases, the J end lost 2 bases, and 12 bases lay between the germline ends. The CDR3 sequence is CATSAGQIGNQPQHF. In DNA, the CDR3 is TGTGCCACCAGTGCCGGACAGATAGGCAATCAGCCCCAGCATTTT.

The V call is TRBV7-9, the J call TRBJ1-1, with D perhaps matching TRBD1 (5 bases). Germline V lookup: CDR1 SEHNR, CDR2 FQNEAQ (reference sequence). V was pared by 4 bases and J by 4 bases, with 13 bases between. This CDR3 is built from 14 residues. For the CDR3, the DNA is TGTGCCAGCAGCTCTTCCCTAAGGGGCACTGAAGCTTTCTTT. Amino acids: CASSSSLRGTEAFF.

The CDR3 reads CASSVGRLIYNEQFF. CDR3 bases: TGTGCCAGCAGCGTTGGCCGATTAATTTACAATGAGCAGTTCTTC. The chain combines TRBV11-2 with TRBJ2-1, with D unclear. CDR3 size: 15 residues. Between the trimmed V and J ends, which lost 5 bases and 4 bases, there was a span of 15 bases. Per the germline V gene, CDR1 is SGHAT and CDR2 is FQNNGV.

The chain joins TRBV7-9 to TRBJ1-1; 7 nucleotides agree with TRBD1. The V gene end was trimmed by 9 bases and the J gene end by 1 base; junction bases not matched to a gene: 5. The CDR3 length is 13 residues. Germline CDR1 SEHNR, CDR2 FQNEAQ (reference sequence). The CDR3 nucleotides read TGTGCCAGAGGACAGGACCCGAACACTGAAGCTTTCTTT. Its translation is CARGQDPNTEAFF.

The chain uses TRBV6-2 or TRBV6-3 and TRBJ1-2, with 9 positions matching TRBD1. CDR3 length: 14 residues. J gave up 7 bases and V 6 bases, and 9 bases lay outside the gene matches. Germline V CDR1 and CDR2: MNHEY, SVGEGT. The CDR3 is CASRYTGGAGGYTF. The CDR3 DNA reads TGTGCCAGCAGATACACAGGGGGCGCGGGTGGCTACACCTTC.

V usage is TRBV6-2 or TRBV6-3 and J usage is TRBJ1-6; 10 bases match TRBD1. The CDR3 spans 15 residues. V lost 2 bases and J lost 8; bases outside the gene matches: 3. Germline V gene data show CDR1 as MNHEY and CDR2 as SVGEGT. CDR3 nucleotide sequence: TGTGCCAGCAGTTACCGGACAGGGGGATATTCACCCCTCCACTTT. Translation gives CASSYRTGGYSPLHF.

V usage is TRBV19 and J usage is TRBJ1-2; 7 bases match TRBD1. Trimming cost V 7 bases and J 5 bases; bases outside gene matches: 10. The CDR3 extends over 14 amino acids. The germline V gene has CDR1 LNHDA and CDR2 SQIVND (reference sequence). CDR3: CASTKSGTAYGYTF. The CDR3 nucleotides are TGTGCCAGTACCAAATCCGGGACAGCTTATGGCTACACCTTC.

This sequence joins TRBV7-2 and TRBJ2-1; D is unresolved. V shed 2 bases and J shed 7 bases, with 18 bases lying between them. This CDR3 has 16 amino acids. Germline V lookup: CDR1 SGHTA, CDR2 FQGNSA. CDR3: CASSLQNYPPGNEQFF. The CDR3 region has the DNA TGTGCCAGCAGCTTACAAAACTATCCCCCCGGGAATGAGCAGTTCTTC.

The CDR3 DNA is TGTGCCAGCAGGACTACAGGGAACTATGGCTACACCTTC. Translated: CASRTTGNYGYTF. The rearrangement joins TRBV13 to TRBJ1-2; weak D call: TRBD1 (6 bases). The germline V and J ends were trimmed by 6 bases and 2 bases, with 10 bases remaining between them. Germline CDR1 reads PRHDT; CDR2 reads FYEKMQ (reference sequence). The length of the CDR3 is 13 residues.

A few counts support this clone. The chain joins TRBV5-4 to TRBJ1-2, with TRBD1 identical over 8 bases. CDR3 size: 16 residues. The germline V gene encodes CDR1 SGHNT and CDR2 YYREEE (reference sequence). Losses at the gene ends were 1 base for V and 0 bases for J; bases not matched to a gene: 5. The chain's CDR3 is CASSLTGTGTNYGYTF. CDR3 nucleotides: TGTGCCAGCAGCTTGACGGGGACAGGAACTAACTATGGCTACACCTTC.

V is TRBV7-6 and J is TRBJ2-1; 9 nucleotides agree with TRBD1. CDR3 length: 16 residues. CDR1 SGHVS and CDR2 FNYEAQ come from the germline V gene. V lost 3 bases, J lost 5 bases, and 8 bases stayed unmatched. CDR3 in amino acids: CASSFTGTGSNNEQFF. In DNA, the CDR3 is TGTGCCAGCAGCTTTACCGGGACAGGGAGCAACAATGAGCAGTTCTTC. Filled out from reference TRBV7-6 and TRBJ2-1, the complete variable domain reads GAGVSQSPRYKVTKRGQDVALRCDPISGHVSLYWYRQALGQGPEFLTYFNYEAQQDKSGLPNDRFSAERPEGSISTLTIQRTEQRDSAMYRCASSFTGTGSNNEQFFGPGTRLTVL.

The V and J genes are TRBV10-3 and TRBJ1-4; D remains ambiguous. Deletions cut 5 bases from V and 8 bases from J, with 15 bases between. This CDR3 comprises 14 residues. Germline assignment: CDR1 ENHRY and CDR2 SYGVKD. CDR3 sequence: CAISPLSLGEKLFF. The CDR3 coding sequence is TGTGCCATCAGTCCGCTGTCACTAGGGGAAAAACTGTTTTTT.

The genes are TRBV15 and TRBJ2-7; 10 nucleotides match TRBD1. V dropped 5 bases and J dropped 3; count of bases not matched to a gene: 4. This CDR3 is built from 14 residues. CDR1 LNHNV and CDR2 YYDKDF come from the germline V gene (reference sequence). CDR3 nucleotide sequence: TGTGCCACCAGCGAGACAGGGGGCGGCTACGAGCAGTACTTC. Translation: CATSETGGGYEQYF.

The J gene is TRBJ2-6, the V gene TRBV19; no definite D call. V was pared by 5 bases and J by 0 bases, with 5 bases between. Germline V gene sequence: CDR1 LNHDA, CDR2 SQIVND (reference sequence). There are 14 residues in the CDR3. As DNA, the CDR3 is TGTGCCAGTAGTGCGAGCTCTGGGGCCAACGTCCTGACTTTC. Protein sequence: CASSASSGANVLTF.

Only a few counts were recorded for this clone. The chain links TRBV14 to TRBJ2-2; the match to TRBD1 covers 7 bases. The CDR3 extends over 17 amino acids. V lost 4 bases to trimming and J lost 4 bases; unmatched junction nucleotides: 12. Germline V gene lookup returns CDR1 SGHDN and CDR2 FVKESK. CDR3 in amino acids: CASSLYRGHRFTGELFF. The DNA for the CDR3 is TGTGCCAGCAGCCTCTACAGGGGCCACCGCTTCACCGGGGAGCTGTTTTTT.

The chain's CDR3 is CASSNGQGSGEQYF. The CDR3 DNA reads as TGTGCCAGTAGCAATGGACAGGGGAGCGGCGAGCAGTACTTC. V usage is TRBV19 and J usage is TRBJ2-7; 9 nucleotides match TRBD1. The germline V gene encodes CDR1 LNHDA and CDR2 SQIVND (reference sequence). The CDR3 has 14 residues. V dropped 6 bases and J dropped 6; count of bases not matched to a gene: 9. The full variable domain, in which reference TRBV19 and TRBJ2-7 provide the parts outside the CDR3, is DGGITQSPKYLFRKEGQNVTLSCEQNLNHDAMYWYRQDPGQGLRLIYYSQIVNDFQKGDIAEGYSVSREKKESFPLTVTSAQKNPTAFYLCASSNGQGSGEQYFGPGTRLTVT.

As DNA, the CDR3 is TGTGCCAGCAGTTTGCTCACCTCCCAGAACATGAACACTGAAGCTTTCTTT. Its protein is CASSLLTSQNMNTEAFF. The chain recombines TRBV28 with TRBJ1-1, with D uncertain. The V gene's germline CDR1 is MDHEN and CDR2 SYDVKM. Trimming shortened V by 3 bases and J by 0 bases, and 17 bases separated the two germline ends. CDR3 size: 17 residues. Using reference TRBV28 and TRBJ1-1 for the parts outside the CDR3, the full variable domain is DVKVTQSSRYLVKRTGEKVFLECVQDMDHENMFWYRQDPGLGLRLIYFSYDVKMKEKGDIPEGYSVSREKKERFSLILESASTNQTSMYLCASSLLTSQNMNTEAFFGQGTRLTVV.